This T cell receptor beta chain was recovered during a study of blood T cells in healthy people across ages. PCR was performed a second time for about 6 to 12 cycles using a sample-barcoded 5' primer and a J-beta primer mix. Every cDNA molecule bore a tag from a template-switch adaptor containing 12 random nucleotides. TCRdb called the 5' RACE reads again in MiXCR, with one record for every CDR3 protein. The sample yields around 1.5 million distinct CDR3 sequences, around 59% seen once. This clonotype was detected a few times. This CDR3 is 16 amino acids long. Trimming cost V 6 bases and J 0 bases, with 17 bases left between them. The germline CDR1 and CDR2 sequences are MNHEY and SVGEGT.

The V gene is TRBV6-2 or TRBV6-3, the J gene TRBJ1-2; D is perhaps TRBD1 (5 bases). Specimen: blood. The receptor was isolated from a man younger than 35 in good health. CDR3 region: CASRTRRQLANYGYTF. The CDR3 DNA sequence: TGTGCCAGCAGAACCAGGCGACAGTTAGCTAACTATGGCTACACCTTC.